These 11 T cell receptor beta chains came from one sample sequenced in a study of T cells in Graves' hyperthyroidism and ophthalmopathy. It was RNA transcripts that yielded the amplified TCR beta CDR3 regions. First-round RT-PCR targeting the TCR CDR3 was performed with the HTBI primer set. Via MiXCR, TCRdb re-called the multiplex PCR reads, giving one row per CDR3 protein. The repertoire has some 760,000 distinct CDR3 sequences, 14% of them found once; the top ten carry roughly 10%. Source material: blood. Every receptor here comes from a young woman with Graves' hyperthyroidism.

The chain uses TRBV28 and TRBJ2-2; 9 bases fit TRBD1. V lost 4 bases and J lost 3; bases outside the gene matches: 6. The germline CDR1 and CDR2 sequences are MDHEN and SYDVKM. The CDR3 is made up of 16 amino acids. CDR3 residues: CASSSSGTGYTGELFF. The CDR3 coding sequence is TGTGCCAGCAGTTCTTCCGGGACAGGGTACACCGGGGAGCTGTTTTTT. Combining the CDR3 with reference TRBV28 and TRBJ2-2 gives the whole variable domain DVKVTQSSRYLVKRTGEKVFLECVQDMDHENMFWYRQDPGLGLRLIYFSYDVKMKEKGDIPEGYSVSREKKERFSLILESASTNQTSMYLCASSSSGTGYTGELFFGEGSRLTVL.

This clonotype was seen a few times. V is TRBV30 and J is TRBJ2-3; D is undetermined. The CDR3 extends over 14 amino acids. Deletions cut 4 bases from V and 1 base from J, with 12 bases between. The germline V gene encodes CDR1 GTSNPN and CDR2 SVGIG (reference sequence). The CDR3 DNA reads TGTGCCTGGAAAACTGGCTTAGGCACAGATACGCAGTATTTT. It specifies CAWKTGLGTDTQYF.

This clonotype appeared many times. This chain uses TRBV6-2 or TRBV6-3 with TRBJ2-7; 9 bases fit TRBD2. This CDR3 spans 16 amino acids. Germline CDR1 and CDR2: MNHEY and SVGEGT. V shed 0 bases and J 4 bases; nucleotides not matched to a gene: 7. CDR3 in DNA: TGTGCCAGCAGTTACTCTCGCCTAGCGGGACTATACGAGCAGTACTTC. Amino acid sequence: CASSYSRLAGLYEQYF.

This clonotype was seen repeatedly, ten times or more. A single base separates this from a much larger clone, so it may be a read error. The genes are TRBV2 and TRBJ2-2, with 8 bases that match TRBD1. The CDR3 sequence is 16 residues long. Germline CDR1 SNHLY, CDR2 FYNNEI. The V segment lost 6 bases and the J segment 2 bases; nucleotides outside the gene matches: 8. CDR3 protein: CASRTRQGTNTGELFF. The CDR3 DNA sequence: TGTGCCAGCAGGACCCGACAGGGGACTAACACCGGGGAGCTGTTTTTT.

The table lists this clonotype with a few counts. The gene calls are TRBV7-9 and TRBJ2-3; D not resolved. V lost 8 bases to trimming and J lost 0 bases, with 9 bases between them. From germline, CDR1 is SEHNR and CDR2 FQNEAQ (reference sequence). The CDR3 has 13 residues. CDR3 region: CASGPISTDTQYF. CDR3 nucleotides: TGTGCCAGCGGACCTATTAGCACAGATACGCAGTATTTT.

CDR3 in amino acids: CASSRQGNYEQYF. CDR3 nucleotides: TGTGCCTCGTCGAGACAGGGGAACTACGAGCAGTACTTC. The chain couples TRBV30 to TRBJ2-7, with TRBD1 matching over 8 bases. CDR1 and CDR2 from the germline V gene are GTSNPN and SVGIG (reference sequence). There are 13 residues in the CDR3. The V segment lost 7 bases and the J segment 3 bases; nucleotides outside the gene matches: 8.

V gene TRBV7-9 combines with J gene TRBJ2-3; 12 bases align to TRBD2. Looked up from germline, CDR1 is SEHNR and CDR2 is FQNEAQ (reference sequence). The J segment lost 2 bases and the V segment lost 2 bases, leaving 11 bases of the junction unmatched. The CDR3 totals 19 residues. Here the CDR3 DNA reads TGTGCCAGCAGCTTATATTGGACTAGCGGGAAGGGGGCCACAGATACGCAGTATTTT. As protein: CASSLYWTSGKGATDTQYF. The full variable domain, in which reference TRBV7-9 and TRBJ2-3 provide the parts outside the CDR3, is DTGVSQNPRHKITKRGQNVTFRCDPISEHNRLYWYRQTLGQGPEFLTYFQNEAQLEKSRLLSDRFSAERPKGSFSTLEIQRTEQGDSAMYLCASSLYWTSGKGATDTQYFGPGTRLTVL.

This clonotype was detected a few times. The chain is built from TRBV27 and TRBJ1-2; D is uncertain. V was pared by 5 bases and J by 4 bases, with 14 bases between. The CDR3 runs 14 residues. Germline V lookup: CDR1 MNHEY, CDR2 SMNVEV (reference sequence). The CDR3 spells CASSPLGATYGYTF. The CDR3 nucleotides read TGTGCCAGCAGTCCATTGGGAGCCACCTATGGCTACACCTTC.

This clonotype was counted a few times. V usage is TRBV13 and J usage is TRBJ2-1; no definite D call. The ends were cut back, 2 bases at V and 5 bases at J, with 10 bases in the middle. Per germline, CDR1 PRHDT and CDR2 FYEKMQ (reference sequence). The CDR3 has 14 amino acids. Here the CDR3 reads CASSLYSTHNEQFF. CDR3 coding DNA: TGTGCCAGCAGCTTATACTCAACCCACAATGAGCAGTTCTTC.

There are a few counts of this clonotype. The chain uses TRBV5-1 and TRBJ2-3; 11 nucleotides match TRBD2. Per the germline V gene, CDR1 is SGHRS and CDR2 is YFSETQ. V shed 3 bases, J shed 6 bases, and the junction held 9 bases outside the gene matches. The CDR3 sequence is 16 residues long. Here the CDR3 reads CASSSTSGISRDTQYF. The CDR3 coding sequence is TGCGCCAGCAGCTCGACTAGCGGGATAAGCAGGGATACGCAGTATTTT.

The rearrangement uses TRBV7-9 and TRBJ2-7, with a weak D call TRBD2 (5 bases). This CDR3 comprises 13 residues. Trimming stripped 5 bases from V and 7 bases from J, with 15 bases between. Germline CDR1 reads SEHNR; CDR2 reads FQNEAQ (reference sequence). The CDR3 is CASSPGGLGEQYF. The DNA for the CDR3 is TGTGCCAGCAGCCCCGGAGGCCTTGGGGAGCAGTACTTC.